This entry is about one TCR beta chain. The antigen is not known. The entry originates in a study of cytomegalovirus exposure and HLA in healthy donors. Study-wide points: In the analysis, some V segments, TRBV6-2 and TRBV6-3 included, were excluded as indistinguishable. A later examination showed that TCR association rates differed by HLA locus, with DRB1 most and HLA-C fewest. Accurate prediction of HLA-A and HLA-B alleles (for most subjects) was reportedly achieved from TCR beta sequences. Specific recognition of CMV antigens was confirmed in vitro for a few chains (all CMV-associated).

It was with 60 Vbeta and 13 Jbeta primers that the PCR ran. Sequenced by immunoSEQ multiplex PCR; TCRdb stores in-frame clones only, minus some. The table shows about 160,000 clones, with 79% occurring only once. This CDR3 spans 15 amino acids. Trimming removed 0 bases at V and 10 bases at J, with 13 bases between. Germline CDR1 and CDR2: MNHEY and SVGAGI. The V call is TRBV6-5, the J call TRBJ1-6, with D uncertain. Sequenced input: PBMCs. This sequence was found in a man aged 50-60 years in good health and CMV-seropositive. The CDR3 sequence: CASSYSWQSGSPLHF. CDR3 in DNA: TGTGCCAGCAGTTACTCGTGGCAGTCTGGCTCACCCCTCCACTTT.